A single sample is the source of the 13 T cell receptor beta chains below, sequenced in a study of blood T cell repertoires in COVID-19. Assay: immunoSEQ multiplex PCR; the TCRdb copy retains only in-frame clones and omits some. The sample contains tens of thousands of clones, about 85% of which appear only once. Material for sequencing was peripheral blood. The receptors were gathered from a human donor in a cohort sampled during active COVID-19.

V usage is TRBV5-4 and J usage is TRBJ2-3; 7 nucleotides agree with TRBD2. Germline trimming cut 0 bases from V and 1 base from J; bases unmatched to any gene: 2. The CDR3 is 15 amino acids. Germline CDR1 reads SGHNT; CDR2 reads YYREEE (reference sequence). CDR3 sequence reads: CASSLVRGGTDTQYF. The CDR3 region has the DNA TGTGCCAGCAGCTTGGTACGGGGGGGCACAGATACGCAGTATTTT.

This chain uses TRBV11-2 with TRBJ1-1; 7 nucleotides line up with TRBD1. The CDR3 length is 15 residues. V was pared by 1 base and J by 3 bases, with 5 bases of the junction left unmatched. The germline CDR1 and CDR2 sequences are SGHAT and FQNNGV. The CDR3, as DNA: TGTGCCAGCAGCTTAGGGGGACAGCTTTACACTGAAGCTTTCTTT. The encoded protein is CASSLGGQLYTEAFF.

This chain links TRBV7-2 with TRBJ2-6; TRBD2 aligns across 7 bases. With 4 bases clipped from V and 0 bases from J, the junction kept 9 bases outside the gene matches. CDR3 length: 18 amino acids. Germline assignment: CDR1 SGHTA and CDR2 FQGNSA. CDR3 DNA sequence: TGTGCCAGCAGCTCGCGCGGGGGTCCTGTCTCTGGGGCCAACGTCCTGACTTTC. It yields the protein CASSSRGGPVSGANVLTF.

This clone has a single count. At the DNA level, this CDR3 is encoded by other sequences in the same sample as well. The V call is TRBV7-9, the J call TRBJ2-7; 10 bases match TRBD1. The V and J ends lost 5 bases and 4 bases, in that order; junction bases with no gene match: 8. Germline lookup yields CDR1 SEHNR and CDR2 FQNEAQ (reference sequence). The CDR3 extends over 15 amino acids. Here the CDR3 reads CASSTPGQGIYEQYF. CDR3 DNA: TGTGCCAGCAGCACTCCGGGACAGGGGATTTACGAGCAGTACTTC.

V gene TRBV7-2 combines with J gene TRBJ1-6; D is ambiguous. The CDR3 is 14 residues long. The V and J ends lost 2 bases and 9 bases respectively, with 11 bases between them. Germline V gene data show CDR1 as SGHTA and CDR2 as FQGNSA. CDR3 sequence: CASSLQSEASPLHF. The DNA of the CDR3 is TGTGCCAGCAGCTTACAATCCGAGGCTTCACCCCTCCACTTT.

The chain couples TRBV5-6 to TRBJ2-7; 10 positions match TRBD1. V shed 4 bases and J 4 bases; nucleotides not matched to a gene: 5. Germline V gene data show CDR1 as SGHDT and CDR2 as YYEEEE. This CDR3 is 14 amino acids long. The CDR3 loop is CASSAGDRGYEQYF. The CDR3 DNA reads TGTGCCAGCAGCGCCGGGGACAGGGGATACGAGCAGTACTTC.

This clone was recorded once. The rearrangement uses TRBV21-1 and TRBJ2-7; TRBD1 is taken as the D call from the table, unchecked against the DNA. TRBV21-1 constitutes a pseudogene. The CDR3 totals 12 residues. CDR3 residues: CVGAGMHYEQYF. CDR3 in DNA: TGTGTGGGGGCAGGGATGCACTACGAGCAGTACTTC.

The gene calls are TRBV27 and TRBJ2-1; 10 bases agree with TRBD2. The CDR3 has 16 residues. V lost 6 bases to trimming and J lost 10 bases; unmatched junction nucleotides: 15. The germline V gene has CDR1 MNHEY and CDR2 SMNVEV (reference sequence). The DNA of the CDR3 is TGTGCCAGCAGCCCGTCTCATAGCGGGGGGCGCCAGGAGCAGTTCTTC. It is translated as CASSPSHSGGRQEQFF.

This chain links TRBV19 with TRBJ1-2; 7 bases are a match to TRBD1. CDR1 is LNHDA, CDR2 SQIVND, per germline (reference sequence). V lost 7 bases to trimming and J lost 1 base; unmatched junction nucleotides: 9. The CDR3 length is 15 residues. DNA for the CDR3: TGTGCCAGTAAGTTGAGACAGGGCCGTAACTATGGCTACACCTTC. It is translated as CASKLRQGRNYGYTF.

The chain couples TRBV4-1 to TRBJ2-7; 10 bases line up with TRBD1. The CDR3 totals 16 residues. V shed 4 bases and J 3 bases; nucleotides not matched to a gene: 9. Germline loops: CDR1 MGHRA, CDR2 YSYEKL. The CDR3, as DNA: TGCGCCAGCAGCCGAGATTGGGGACAGGGGTTCTACGAGCAGTACTTC. This encodes CASSRDWGQGFYEQYF.

The chain couples TRBV4-3 to TRBJ1-4; 9 bases match TRBD1. The CDR3 extends over 15 amino acids. Germline CDR1 and CDR2: LGHNA and YSLEER. V lost 1 base and J lost 8; bases outside the gene matches: 5. CDR3 sequence: CASSQGRTGVEKLFF. CDR3 sequence (DNA): TGCGCCAGCAGCCAAGGGAGGACAGGGGTAGAAAAACTGTTTTTT.

This chain joins TRBV7-8 and TRBJ1-1; D unclear. Trimming cost V 2 bases and J 2 bases, with 6 bases left between them. The CDR3 is 13 residues long. Germline lookup yields CDR1 SGHVS and CDR2 FQNEAQ. CDR3 sequence reads: CASSLPGNTEAFF. CDR3 DNA: TGTGCCAGCAGCTTACCAGGAAACACTGAAGCTTTCTTT.

This clone was detected only once. The chain links TRBV30 to TRBJ2-6; 7 nucleotides agree with TRBD2. J lost 2 bases, V lost 5 bases, and 6 bases had no gene match. This CDR3 is built from 15 residues. Per germline, CDR1 GTSNPN and CDR2 SVGIG (reference sequence). The CDR3 here is CAWSPGRAGANVLTF. CDR3 DNA: TGTGCCTGGTCACCGGGGAGGGCTGGGGCCAACGTCCTGACTTTC.